What follows describes a single T cell receptor beta chain. Its antigen remains unidentified. From germline, CDR1 is SQVTM and CDR2 ANQGSEA. The CDR3 spans 13 residues. Investigators took RNA and DNA out together from roughly 18-30 mg of unsorted bulk tissue. By surgical resection, the patients were treated for their primary liver carcinoma. TCR beta cDNA came from roughly 450 ng total RNA, primed with a constant-region primer. Library construction for TCR beta comprised three nested multiplex PCR rounds performed with slightly modified ARM-PCR. The opening two PCR rounds, nine to eleven cycles each, paired TRBV1-TRBV30 forward primers with a C-beta reverse primer. MiXCR, applied by TCRdb to the multiplex PCR reads, yields one record per CDR3 protein. Of about 110,000 distinct CDR3 sequences listed, about four fifths were seen once; the top ten hold approximately 20%. The sample belongs to a study of tumor-infiltrating lymphocytes in primary liver carcinoma. About the research overall: Stage T1-T3 N0M0 tumors measured 4.2 to 10 cm at most. Findings and limits, study-wide: Only about 8-25% of top clones occurred in every one of the five tumor regions.

The material sequenced was liver tumor tissue from sampling region 3. Stated subset: tumor region T3, left-lateral pole. This chain uses TRBV29-1 with TRBJ1-5; TRBD1 is a possible D gene (6 bases). This sequence originates from a man aged 35 to 55 with primary liver carcinoma and hepatitis B virus infection. CDR3 residues: CCAGGGANRPQHF. In DNA form, the CDR3 reads TGCTGCGCCGGAGGGGGAGCGAATCGGCCTCAGCATTTT.